The rows below give T cell receptor beta chains drawn from one sample of a study of blood T cell repertoires in COVID-19. Sequenced by immunoSEQ multiplex PCR; TCRdb stores in-frame clones only, minus some. The repertoire consists of 140,000 or so clones, with over 70% occurring once and the leading ten covering more than 1.5%. Material: peripheral blood. These receptors were obtained from a woman aged 55-69 years with acute or convalescent COVID-19. The CDR3 runs from the conserved cysteine through the conserved F or W. The order of the fields is D gene, V gene, J gene, clone size, CDR3 protein, CDR3 DNA. The D gene is left open where the match is weak. A clone size is listed for some rows: how often the clone was seen (once, few, many), or a class if it is expanded.

d_gene: -; v_gene: TRBV7-9; j_gene: TRBJ1-6; abundance: -; CDR3aa: CASSLDEDSLHF; CDR3nt: TGTGCCAGCAGCTTAGACGAGGATTCCCTCCACTTT
d_gene: -; v_gene: TRBV2; j_gene: TRBJ2-1; abundance: -; CDR3aa: CATTSGTRGQFF; CDR3nt: TGTGCCACCACGTCAGGTACTAGAGGGCAGTTCTTC
d_gene: TRBD2; v_gene: TRBV6-5; j_gene: TRBJ2-7; abundance: -; CDR3aa: CASRPGFGGVYEQYF; CDR3nt: TGTGCCAGCCGGCCGGGTTTTGGGGGGGTCTACGAGCAGTACTTC
d_gene: TRBD2; v_gene: TRBV30; j_gene: TRBJ2-3; abundance: -; CDR3aa: CAWASGSGTSGRSDTQYF; CDR3nt: TGTGCCTGGGCCAGCGGCTCCGGGACTAGCGGGAGGTCAGATACGCAGTATTTT
d_gene: -; v_gene: TRBV19; j_gene: TRBJ2-5; abundance: -; CDR3aa: CASSLRGRETQYF; CDR3nt: TGTGCCAGTAGCCTTCGAGGTAGAGAGACCCAGTACTTC
d_gene: TRBD1; v_gene: TRBV27; j_gene: TRBJ1-2; abundance: -; CDR3aa: CASRAGGNYGYTF; CDR3nt: TGTGCCAGCAGGGCAGGGGGTAACTATGGCTACACCTTC
d_gene: TRBD2; v_gene: TRBV27; j_gene: TRBJ2-7; abundance: -; CDR3aa: CASSLAGGPREQYF; CDR3nt: TGTGCCAGCAGTTTAGCGGGAGGGCCGCGTGAGCAGTACTTC
d_gene: -; v_gene: TRBV3-1/TRBV3-2; j_gene: TRBJ1-6; abundance: -; CDR3aa: CASSQVPGAPLHF; CDR3nt: TGTGCCAGCAGCCAAGTCCCGGGGGCACCCCTCCACTTT
d_gene: -; v_gene: TRBV5-1; j_gene: TRBJ2-7; abundance: -; CDR3aa: CASSLGGGLGVAYEQYF; CDR3nt: TGCGCCAGCAGCTTGGGGGGAGGCCTTGGGGTCGCCTACGAGCAGTACTTC
d_gene: -; v_gene: TRBV27; j_gene: TRBJ2-5; abundance: few; CDR3aa: CASSLGSDLVETQYF; CDR3nt: TGTGCCAGCAGTTTAGGGTCTGACTTGGTCGAGACCCAGTACTTC
d_gene: -; v_gene: TRBV28; j_gene: TRBJ1-2; abundance: once; CDR3aa: CASGGDYGYTF; CDR3nt: TGTGCCAGCGGGGGGGACTATGGCTACACCTTC
d_gene: -; v_gene: TRBV30; j_gene: TRBJ1-1; abundance: -; CDR3aa: CAWSGLLMNTEAFF; CDR3nt: TGTGCCTGGAGTGGACTGCTGATGAACACTGAAGCTTTCTTT
d_gene: TRBD2; v_gene: TRBV3-1/TRBV3-2; j_gene: TRBJ2-3; abundance: -; CDR3aa: CASSLILPRKDFSGRPHTDTQYF; CDR3nt: TGTGCCAGCAGCCTCATCCTGCCAAGAAAGGATTTCAGCGGGAGGCCACACACAGATACGCAGTATTTT
d_gene: TRBD2; v_gene: TRBV3-1/TRBV3-2; j_gene: TRBJ2-5; abundance: -; CDR3aa: CASSSRGSGARETQYF; CDR3nt: TGTGCCAGCAGCTCCCGTGGTAGCGGGGCCCGGGAGACCCAGTACTTC
d_gene: TRBD1; v_gene: TRBV28; j_gene: TRBJ2-2; abundance: -; CDR3aa: CASTVDRGRTGELFF; CDR3nt: TGTGCCAGCACCGTGGACAGGGGTCGCACCGGGGAGCTGTTTTTT
d_gene: -; v_gene: TRBV6-5; j_gene: TRBJ1-4; abundance: -; CDR3aa: CASSYLTGGSEKLFF; CDR3nt: TGTGCCAGCAGTTACCTAACGGGGGGCAGCGAAAAACTGTTTTTT
d_gene: TRBD2; v_gene: TRBV24-1; j_gene: TRBJ2-5; abundance: few; CDR3aa: CATSDLGTSTETQYF; CDR3nt: TGTGCCACCAGTGATTTAGGGACTAGCACGGAGACCCAGTACTTC
d_gene: -; v_gene: TRBV19; j_gene: TRBJ2-1; abundance: -; CDR3aa: CASSIIGGYNEQFF; CDR3nt: TGTGCCAGTAGTATAATAGGCGGATACAATGAGCAGTTCTTC
d_gene: TRBD1; v_gene: TRBV10-1; j_gene: TRBJ2-3; abundance: -; CDR3aa: CASNGGPGTGGTDTQYF; CDR3nt: TGCGCCAGCAATGGGGGACCCGGGACAGGGGGCACAGATACGCAGTATTTT
d_gene: -; v_gene: TRBV11-3; j_gene: TRBJ2-3; abundance: -; CDR3aa: CASSLGGDVRTDTQYF; CDR3nt: TGTGCCAGCAGCTTAGGGGGGGACGTCCGCACAGATACGCAGTATTTT
d_gene: TRBD1; v_gene: TRBV28; j_gene: TRBJ1-4; abundance: once; CDR3aa: CASSPRGREYEKLFF; CDR3nt: TGTGCCAGCAGCCCCAGGGGGCGGGAATATGAAAAACTGTTTTTT
d_gene: TRBD2; v_gene: TRBV5-1; j_gene: TRBJ2-3; abundance: few; CDR3aa: CASSLGTSGSTDTQYF; CDR3nt: TGCGCCAGCAGCTTGGGGACTAGCGGGAGCACAGATACGCAGTATTTT
d_gene: -; v_gene: TRBV28; j_gene: TRBJ1-4; abundance: -; CDR3aa: CASSLPWDGGNEKLFF; CDR3nt: TGTGCCAGCAGTTTGCCTTGGGACGGCGGGAACGAAAAACTGTTTTTT
d_gene: TRBD2; v_gene: TRBV9; j_gene: TRBJ2-7; abundance: -; CDR3aa: CASSVEGLGGGEQYF; CDR3nt: TGTGCCAGCAGCGTAGAGGGACTAGGAGGCGGAGAGCAGTACTTC
d_gene: -; v_gene: TRBV6-5; j_gene: TRBJ2-1; abundance: -; CDR3aa: CASSYQEGVIYEQFF; CDR3nt: TGTGCCAGCAGTTACCAAGAGGGAGTCATTTATGAGCAGTTCTTC
d_gene: TRBD2; v_gene: TRBV27; j_gene: TRBJ2-7; abundance: -; CDR3aa: CASSLGGSGSREQYF; CDR3nt: TGTGCCAGCAGTTTAGGCGGGAGTGGGAGTAGAGAGCAGTACTTC
d_gene: TRBD2; v_gene: TRBV25-1; j_gene: TRBJ2-1; abundance: -; CDR3aa: CASSERTSGGEQFF; CDR3nt: TGTGCCAGCAGTGAACGGACTAGCGGGGGTGAGCAGTTCTTC
d_gene: -; v_gene: TRBV5-4; j_gene: TRBJ2-7; abundance: -; CDR3aa: CASRNPWTREYF; CDR3nt: TGTGCCAGCAGAAACCCCTGGACCAGGGAGTACTTC
d_gene: -; v_gene: TRBV7-8; j_gene: TRBJ1-2; abundance: -; CDR3aa: CASSPPGGGYTF; CDR3nt: TGTGCCAGCAGCCCACCGGGAGGTGGCTACACCTTC
d_gene: TRBD2; v_gene: TRBV9; j_gene: TRBJ2-3; abundance: -; CDR3aa: CASSVGTSGTRYTDTQYF; CDR3nt: TGTGCCAGCAGCGTCGGAACTAGCGGGACACGGTACACAGATACGCAGTATTTT
d_gene: TRBD2; v_gene: TRBV5-1; j_gene: TRBJ2-3; abundance: -; CDR3aa: CASSFRSGRGSDTQYF; CDR3nt: TGCGCCAGCAGCTTCCGTAGCGGGAGGGGGTCAGATACGCAGTATTTT
d_gene: TRBD1; v_gene: TRBV30; j_gene: TRBJ1-1; abundance: -; CDR3aa: CAWSRDSNTEAFF; CDR3nt: TGTGCCTGGAGTCGGGACAGTAACACTGAAGCTTTCTTT
d_gene: -; v_gene: TRBV5-1; j_gene: TRBJ2-1; abundance: -; CDR3aa: CASSSLERGGNEQFF; CDR3nt: TGCGCCAGCAGCTCCCTAGAGAGGGGGGGCAATGAGCAGTTCTTC
d_gene: -; v_gene: TRBV5-1; j_gene: TRBJ2-7; abundance: -; CDR3aa: CASTDLQGSYEQYF; CDR3nt: TGCGCCAGCACAGACTTACAGGGTTCCTACGAGCAGTACTTC
d_gene: -; v_gene: TRBV5-4; j_gene: TRBJ1-2; abundance: -; CDR3aa: CASSLNPTLWSNYGYTF; CDR3nt: TGTGCCAGCAGCTTAAACCCGACCCTATGGAGTAACTATGGCTACACCTTC
d_gene: -; v_gene: TRBV19; j_gene: TRBJ1-1; abundance: -; CDR3aa: CASTRRLEAFF; CDR3nt: TGTGCCAGTACCCGGCGACTCGAAGCTTTCTTT
d_gene: -; v_gene: TRBV5-1; j_gene: TRBJ2-4; abundance: -; CDR3aa: CASSLGRDKNIQYF; CDR3nt: TGCGCCAGCAGCTTGGGTCGGGACAAAAACATTCAGTACTTC
d_gene: -; v_gene: TRBV10-3; j_gene: TRBJ2-1; abundance: -; CDR3aa: CAALNPTGNEQFF; CDR3nt: TGTGCCGCCCTTAATCCGACGGGCAATGAGCAGTTCTTC
d_gene: TRBD2; v_gene: TRBV5-1; j_gene: TRBJ2-7; abundance: few; CDR3aa: CASSSSLSGLAAAYEQYF; CDR3nt: TGCGCCAGCAGTTCATCCCTTTCGGGACTAGCGGCGGCCTACGAGCAGTACTTC
d_gene: -; v_gene: TRBV19; j_gene: TRBJ2-7; abundance: -; CDR3aa: CASRGGIPHYEQYF; CDR3nt: TGTGCCAGTAGGGGCGGGATACCGCACTACGAGCAGTACTTC
d_gene: -; v_gene: TRBV19; j_gene: TRBJ1-2; abundance: -; CDR3aa: CASSIYRNYGYTF; CDR3nt: TGTGCCAGTAGTATTTACAGAAACTATGGCTACACCTTC
d_gene: TRBD2; v_gene: TRBV28; j_gene: TRBJ2-4; abundance: -; CDR3aa: CASRQSGIRNIQYF; CDR3nt: TGTGCCAGCCGCCAAAGCGGGATTCGAAACATTCAGTACTTC
d_gene: -; v_gene: TRBV27; j_gene: TRBJ2-7; abundance: -; CDR3aa: CASSPGSVTYEQYF; CDR3nt: TGTGCCAGCAGTCCAGGGTCCGTGACCTACGAGCAGTACTTC
d_gene: -; v_gene: TRBV6-5; j_gene: TRBJ2-7; abundance: -; CDR3aa: CASNGVPYEQYF; CDR3nt: TGTGCCAGCAACGGGGTTCCCTACGAGCAGTACTTC
d_gene: TRBD1; v_gene: TRBV18; j_gene: TRBJ2-7; abundance: -; CDR3aa: CASSTKLAGTGSYEQYF; CDR3nt: TGTGCCAGCTCGACTAAACTGGCCGGGACAGGGAGCTACGAGCAGTACTTC
d_gene: -; v_gene: TRBV28; j_gene: TRBJ1-5; abundance: -; CDR3aa: CASSTTWGEHF; CDR3nt: TGTGCCAGCAGTACCACCTGGGGGGAGCATTTT
d_gene: TRBD2; v_gene: TRBV12-5; j_gene: TRBJ2-7; abundance: -; CDR3aa: CASGLGLANYEQYF; CDR3nt: TGTGCTAGTGGTTTGGGACTAGCGAACTACGAGCAGTACTTC
d_gene: TRBD2; v_gene: TRBV5-1; j_gene: TRBJ2-7; abundance: -; CDR3aa: CASSLEGLASYEQYF; CDR3nt: TGCGCCAGCAGCCTAGAGGGACTAGCCAGCTACGAGCAGTACTTC
d_gene: -; v_gene: TRBV5-1; j_gene: TRBJ2-2; abundance: -; CDR3aa: CASSLVRWGASPNTGELFF; CDR3nt: TGCGCCAGCAGCTTGGTACGTTGGGGAGCGTCCCCGAACACCGGGGAGCTGTTTTTT
d_gene: -; v_gene: TRBV5-1; j_gene: TRBJ2-1; abundance: -; CDR3aa: CAIRGTNNEQFF; CDR3nt: TGCGCCATCCGTGGTACAAACAATGAGCAGTTCTTC
d_gene: -; v_gene: TRBV6-5; j_gene: TRBJ1-6; abundance: -; CDR3aa: CASSYSDNRNSPLHF; CDR3nt: TGTGCCAGCAGTTACTCTGACAACAGGAATTCACCCCTCCACTTT
d_gene: -; v_gene: TRBV28; j_gene: TRBJ2-7; abundance: -; CDR3aa: CASIGGTSYEQYF; CDR3nt: TGTGCCAGCATCGGCGGGACCTCCTACGAGCAGTACTTC
d_gene: TRBD2; v_gene: TRBV18; j_gene: TRBJ2-3; abundance: -; CDR3aa: CASSLRLAGAKDTQYF; CDR3nt: TGTGCCAGCTCACTTAGACTAGCGGGAGCCAAAGATACGCAGTATTTT
d_gene: -; v_gene: TRBV6-4; j_gene: TRBJ1-5; abundance: -; CDR3aa: CASSIAQGYQPQHF; CDR3nt: TGTGCCAGCAGTATCGCTCAGGGATATCAGCCCCAGCATTTT
d_gene: TRBD1; v_gene: TRBV2; j_gene: TRBJ2-1; abundance: -; CDR3aa: CARRIGQGSYNEQFF; CDR3nt: TGTGCCAGGAGGATAGGACAGGGCTCCTACAATGAGCAGTTCTTC
d_gene: -; v_gene: TRBV7-9; j_gene: TRBJ2-7; abundance: -; CDR3aa: CASSPIRTASYEQYF; CDR3nt: TGTGCCAGCAGCCCGATCCGGACAGCGTCCTACGAGCAGTACTTC
d_gene: -; v_gene: TRBV7-6; j_gene: TRBJ1-1; abundance: -; CDR3aa: CASSHQRGFMNTEAFF; CDR3nt: TGTGCCAGCAGCCATCAAAGGGGATTCATGAACACTGAAGCTTTCTTT
d_gene: -; v_gene: TRBV6-5; j_gene: TRBJ2-3; abundance: -; CDR3aa: CASSRNGGTDTQYF; CDR3nt: TGTGCCAGCAGCCGCAACGGGGGAACAGATACGCAGTATTTT